The T cell receptor (beta chain) under discussion was sequenced for a study of quantifying T cell responses using KT2 cells. On the study more broadly: TCR alpha and beta constant-region primers primed reverse transcription of RNA.

An oligo carrying a UMI was ligated to the cDNA 3' end. First-round PCR used four to five cycles and beta primers RC1.1 and RC1.2 covering TRBC1 and TRBC2. TCRdb used MiXCR to reprocess the UMI-ligation and nested PCR reads, holding one entry per CDR3 protein. The table has about 53,000 distinct CDR3 sequences, around an eighth seen once; the top ten hold about 9.4%. The length of the CDR3 is 16 residues. Germline CDR1 reads SGHNT; CDR2 reads YYREEE (reference sequence). The V gene end was trimmed by 4 bases and the J gene end by 2 bases; junction bases not matched to a gene: 8. The V call is TRBV5-4, the J call TRBJ2-2, with 7 bases aligning to TRBD2. The material sequenced was PBMCs spiked with cells of the T cell clone KT2. The TCR was taken from a human donor. The CDR3 reads CASSLSGTLNTGELFF. The CDR3 nucleotides read TGTGCCAGCAGCCTGAGCGGGACTCTTAACACCGGGGAGCTGTTTTTT.